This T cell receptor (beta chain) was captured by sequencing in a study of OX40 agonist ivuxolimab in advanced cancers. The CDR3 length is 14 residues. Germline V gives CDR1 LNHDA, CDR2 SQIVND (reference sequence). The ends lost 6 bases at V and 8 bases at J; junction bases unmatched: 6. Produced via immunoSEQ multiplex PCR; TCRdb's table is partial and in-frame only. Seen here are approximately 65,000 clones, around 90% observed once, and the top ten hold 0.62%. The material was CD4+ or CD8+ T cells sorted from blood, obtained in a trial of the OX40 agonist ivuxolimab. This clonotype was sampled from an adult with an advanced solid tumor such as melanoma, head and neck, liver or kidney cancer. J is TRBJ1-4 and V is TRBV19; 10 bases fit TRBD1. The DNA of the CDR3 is TGTGCCAGTAGGAGACAGGGGGCGGAGGAAAAACTGTTTTTT. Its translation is CASRRQGAEEKLFF.